This is a list of T cell receptor beta chains from one sample in a study of OX40 agonist ivuxolimab in advanced cancers. The data were produced by immunoSEQ multiplex PCR, yet TCRdb's version contains in-frame clones alone and is incomplete. The data hold approximately 82,000 clones, with more than 75% observed a single time. The sequencing used CD4+ or CD8+ T cells sorted from blood, collected in a trial of the OX40 agonist ivuxolimab. The source is an adult with an advanced solid tumor such as melanoma, head and neck, liver or kidney cancer. The CDR3 runs from the conserved cysteine through the conserved F or W.

TRBJ1-1 | TRBV5-4 | CASSPVPGMNTEAFF
TRBJ2-3 | TRBV5-1 | CASSEGSTDTQYF
TRBJ1-2 | TRBV4-1 | CASSQEGFGGTNYGYTF
TRBJ2-1 | TRBV7-7 | CASSLMTGTEYNEQFF
TRBJ1-1 | TRBV5-1 | CASASTGVNTEAFF
TRBJ2-5 | TRBV7-8 | CASSTTSGKYQETQYF
TRBJ2-5 | TRBV6-5 | CASSPGQGAGETQYF
TRBJ1-4 | TRBV6-1 | CASRAGQLYNEKLFF
TRBJ2-5 | TRBV29-1 | CSATYEYRETQYF
TRBJ2-6 | TRBV11-2 | CASSHAFGGANVLTF
TRBJ1-1 | TRBV10-2 | CASSESVNTEAFF
TRBJ2-5 | TRBV5-1 | CASSLTQGSGRETQYF
TRBJ2-7 | TRBV6-1 | CASRIRTSDSYEQYF
TRBJ2-7 | TRBV10-3 | CAISESLVDSGGAQYF
TRBJ1-1 | TRBV29-1 | CSVERDRNTEAFF
TRBJ1-4 | TRBV6-1 | CASRGTGESGEKLFF
TRBJ1-5 | TRBV28 | CASRSSNQPQHF
TRBJ2-7 | TRBV2 | CASSESLAGGTYEQYF
TRBJ1-4 | TRBV19 | CASNPDRGANEKLFF
TRBJ2-6 | TRBV28 | CASTLDTGGAGANVLTF
TRBJ1-4 | TRBV5-1 | CASSSEATNEKLFF
TRBJ1-2 | TRBV19 | CASSRGRGPYGYTF
TRBJ1-5 | TRBV7-2 | CASSTGKAQPQHF
TRBJ2-4 | TRBV19 | CASSQGQEAFQYF
TRBJ2-3 | TRBV30 | CAWSSGQAGAEDTQYF
TRBJ2-5 | TRBV6-5 | CASSYRGQYQETQYF
TRBJ1-1 | TRBV30 | CAWSVHRGEAFF
TRBJ2-1 | TRBV7-8 | CASSLVAGGRDEQFF
TRBJ2-2 | TRBV7-9 | CASSLDTTNTGELFF
TRBJ2-1 | TRBV30 | CAWSVKGAYNEQFF
TRBJ1-5 | TRBV18 | CASSPTFSDDQPQHF